Listed below are T cell receptor beta chains from one sample, sequenced in a study of blood T cell repertoires in COVID-19. Sequenced by immunoSEQ multiplex PCR; TCRdb stores in-frame clones only, minus some. The table records about 97,000 clones, about 86% of them present only once. What was sequenced was peripheral blood. The receptors stem from a man aged 50-60 years with COVID-19, enrolled during active disease. Each CDR3 is given with its conserved first and last residue. Fields, in order: V gene, J gene, CDR3 length, clone size, D gene, CDR3 protein, CDR3 DNA. D genes are given only for firm matches. Expanded clones get a size class; other rows say once, few or many, or leave the size out.

TRBV19	TRBJ1-4	14	NA	TRBD1	CASRPDRVSEKLFF	TGTGCCAGTAGACCCGACAGGGTTAGTGAAAAACTGTTTTTT
TRBV4-1	TRBJ1-5	16	few	TRBD1	CASSLNRGMGNQPQHF	TGCGCCAGCAGCCTAAACAGGGGCATGGGCAATCAGCCCCAGCATTTT
TRBV9	TRBJ1-1	15	NA	NA	CASSENTDFNTEAFF	TGTGCCAGCAGCGAAAATACAGATTTTAACACTGAAGCTTTCTTT
TRBV11-1	TRBJ2-3	12	NA	NA	CASSLSSDTQYF	TGTGCCAGCAGCTTATCATCAGATACGCAGTATTTT
TRBV6-2/TRBV6-3	TRBJ1-6	15	NA	NA	CASSPPDRMGSPLHF	TGTGCCAGCAGTCCCCCCGACAGGATGGGATCACCCCTCCACTTT
TRBV4-1	TRBJ1-1	16	NA	NA	CASSLRDTRANTEAFF	TGCGCCAGCAGCCTCCGGGACACCAGAGCGAACACTGAAGCTTTCTTT
TRBV6-2/TRBV6-3	TRBJ1-2	12	NA	NA	CASSGRSRSYTF	TGTGCCAGCAGTGGGAGGAGTCGTAGCTACACCTTC
TRBV2	TRBJ2-1	15	NA	TRBD2	CASSPGLAGRGVQFF	TGTGCCAGCAGCCCGGGACTAGCGGGGCGGGGTGTGCAGTTCTTC
TRBV29-1	TRBJ2-3	16	NA	NA	CSVDIGQGGTTDTQYF	TGCAGCGTTGATATAGGGCAGGGGGGCACCACAGATACGCAGTATTTT
TRBV6-2/TRBV6-3	TRBJ2-7	17	NA	TRBD2	CASSPEIAGASRYEQYF	TGTGCCAGCAGCCCTGAGATAGCGGGGGCCTCCCGCTACGAGCAGTACTTC
TRBV4-1	TRBJ2-7	15	NA	NA	CASSQDTVQGYEQYF	TGCGCCAGCAGCCAAGATACGGTACAGGGCTACGAGCAGTACTTC
TRBV5-1	TRBJ1-6	14	NA	TRBD1	CASSQAGTGTPLHF	TGCGCCAGCAGCCAAGCCGGGACAGGGACACCCCTCCACTTT
TRBV19	TRBJ2-2	16	NA	NA	CASTPPGVVNTGELFF	TGTGCCAGTACCCCCCCGGGGGTCGTGAACACCGGGGAGCTGTTTTTT
TRBV19	TRBJ2-7	13	NA	NA	CASSPRGSYEQYF	TGTGCCAGTAGCCCGAGGGGGTCCTACGAGCAGTACTTC
TRBV5-4	TRBJ1-1	13	NA	NA	CASSSPGNTEAFF	TGTGCCAGCAGCTCCCCCGGGAACACTGAAGCTTTCTTT
TRBV11-1	TRBJ1-1	15	once	NA	CASSKGDATNTEAFF	TGTGCCAGCAGCAAGGGGGACGCGACGAACACTGAAGCTTTCTTT
TRBV11-2	TRBJ1-1	15	once	NA	CASSLNRAMNTEAFF	TGTGCCAGCAGCTTAAACAGGGCAATGAACACTGAAGCTTTCTTT
TRBV5-1	TRBJ2-3	17	NA	TRBD2	CASSSYYSGGGTDTQYF	TGCGCCAGCAGCTCGTATTATAGCGGGGGAGGCACAGATACGCAGTATTTT
TRBV7-2	TRBJ2-1	16	NA	TRBD2	CASIPSGGQSYNEQFF	TGTGCCAGCATCCCTAGCGGGGGCCAGTCCTACAATGAGCAGTTCTTC
TRBV11-2	TRBJ2-3	14	NA	NA	CASSQESSTDTQYF	TGTGCCAGCAGCCAGGAATCTAGCACAGATACGCAGTATTTT
TRBV5-1	TRBJ1-3	15	NA	NA	CASSLDGGTGNTIYF	TGCGCCAGCAGCCTGGATGGGGGGACCGGAAACACCATATATTTT
TRBV18	TRBJ2-7	15	NA	TRBD1	CASSLSWDRRDEQYF	TGTGCCAGCTCACTTTCGTGGGACAGGAGGGACGAGCAGTACTTC
TRBV7-9	TRBJ2-2	14	NA	TRBD1	CASRQGANTGELFF	TGTGCCAGCAGACAGGGGGCGAACACCGGGGAGCTGTTTTTT
TRBV5-1	TRBJ1-1	14	once	TRBD1	CASSTDRVYTEAFF	TGCGCCAGCAGCACGGACAGGGTTTACACTGAAGCTTTCTTT
TRBV6-5	TRBJ1-4	13	NA	NA	CASSPQGREKLFF	TGTGCCAGCAGCCCCCAGGGGCGGGAAAAACTGTTTTTT
TRBV4-1	TRBJ1-1	12	NA	NA	CASATGNTEAFF	TGCGCCAGCGCGACAGGGAACACTGAAGCTTTCTTT
TRBV5-5	TRBJ1-2	16	NA	NA	CASSPYQQGRVYGYTF	TGTGCCAGCAGCCCATACCAGCAGGGGCGAGTCTATGGCTACACCTTC
TRBV3-1/TRBV3-2	TRBJ2-1	15	NA	NA	CASSQDMGTYNEQFF	TGTGCCAGCAGCCAAGATATGGGCACCTACAATGAGCAGTTCTTC
TRBV12-3/TRBV12-4	TRBJ1-5	13	NA	NA	CASRTGYNQPQHF	TGTGCCAGCAGAACAGGCTACAATCAGCCCCAGCATTTT
TRBV5-1	TRBJ2-2	15	NA	TRBD1	CASSLLQGETGELFF	TGCGCCAGCAGCTTATTACAGGGGGAAACCGGGGAGCTGTTTTTT
TRBV5-1	TRBJ2-7	17	NA	TRBD2	CASSWGLAGGTPYEQYF	TGCGCCAGCAGCTGGGGACTAGCGGGCGGAACACCCTACGAGCAGTACTTC
TRBV19	TRBJ2-3	20	NA	TRBD2	CASSIGLAGGHLPSTDTQYF	TGTGCCAGTAGTATAGGGCTAGCGGGGGGCCACCTCCCTAGCACAGATACGCAGTATTTT
TRBV30	TRBJ2-1	15	NA	TRBD2	CACRTSGGTYNEQFF	TGTGCCTGCCGGACTAGCGGGGGAACCTACAATGAGCAGTTCTTC
TRBV7-2	TRBJ2-2	13	NA	NA	CASNNRVTGELFF	TGTGCCAGCAACAACAGGGTTACCGGGGAGCTGTTTTTT
TRBV7-2	TRBJ1-1	15	NA	TRBD1	CASSLLGGGGTEAFF	TGTGCCAGCAGCTTACTAGGGGGCGGTGGGACTGAAGCTTTCTTT
TRBV30	TRBJ1-5	11	NA	NA	CAWRGTQGLHF	TGTGCCTGGAGAGGGACCCAGGGGTTGCATTTT
TRBV18	TRBJ1-1	14	NA	NA	CASSAIELNTEAFF	TGTGCCAGCTCAGCAATCGAGTTGAACACTGAAGCTTTCTTT
TRBV29-1	TRBJ1-2	18	once	TRBD1	CSVEAQFGQGGLRYGYTF	TGCAGCGTCGAAGCCCAATTCGGACAGGGGGGGTTGCGCTATGGCTACACCTTC
TRBV18	TRBJ2-7	15	NA	TRBD1	CASSPRTGPSYEQYF	TGTGCCAGCTCACCGCGGACAGGGCCTTCCTACGAGCAGTACTTC
TRBV19	TRBJ1-6	14	NA	NA	CASKSPGLYSPLHF	TGTGCCAGTAAGTCGCCGGGGTTGTATTCACCCCTCCACTTT